This T cell receptor (beta chain) was obtained from a study of metastatic and nonmetastatic thyroid tumors. For the study at large: Across peripheral blood and tumor or nodule tissue samples taken from malignant and benign thyroid patients, the repertoires were compared with one another.

Thyroid surgery took place with no prior treatment in any patient. Using MiXCR, TCRdb reanalyzed the PCR reads. This table holds fewer than 5,000 clones, approximately 22% found once. The CDR3 runs to 15 residues. CDR1 is MDHEN and CDR2 is SYDVKM in the germline V gene. V lost 3 bases and J 5 bases, leaving 14 bases between the germline ends. Material for sequencing was tumor tissue. The rearrangement joins TRBV28 to TRBJ1-5; D ambiguous. The TCR sequence derives from a male donor with papillary thyroid cancer or a benign thyroid nodule (not recorded which). Some clones in this sample may be carry-over from other donors' samples. The CDR3 region is CASSFIPGRDQPQHF. The DNA of the CDR3 is TGTGCCAGCAGTTTTATACCGGGCCGGGATCAGCCCCAGCATTTT.